This is a list of T cell receptor beta chains from one sample in a study of monozygotic twins with inflammatory bowel disease. TCRdb re-called the 5' RACE reads and shows each CDR3 protein once, DNA omitted. The sample holds about 330,000 distinct CDR3 sequences. Material: blood. The source is a human donor with ulcerative colitis or Crohn's disease, or a healthy co-twin of an affected twin (not recorded which). Each CDR3 is given with its conserved first and last residue.

J gene	V gene	CDR3 protein
TRBJ2-4	TRBV6-1	CASTTGTTSNIQYF
TRBJ2-7	TRBV29-1	CSVGQGSSEQYF
TRBJ2-3	TRBV5-1	CASSFQEPSTDTQYF
TRBJ2-2	TRBV29-1	CSVALGGGANTGELFF
TRBJ1-4	TRBV10-3	CAISGLDPSTATNEKLFF
TRBJ2-1	TRBV4-1	CASSPRGQGFGYNEQFF
TRBJ2-7	TRBV7-2	CASSWRGGKYEQYF
TRBJ2-5	TRBV7-3	CASSLRNAQGETQYF
TRBJ2-2	TRBV7-2	CASSYRGAVSLAGELFF
TRBJ2-3	TRBV5-6	CASSLWEADTQYF
TRBJ2-1	TRBV7-9	CASTQSENYNEQFF
TRBJ2-3	TRBV7-2	CASSYHRGTQYF
TRBJ2-7	TRBV28	CATMDRGLAPYEQYF
TRBJ2-6	TRBV12-3/TRBV12-4	CASSLARGTAGANVLTF
TRBJ1-5	TRBV20-1	CSARQGAQPQHF
TRBJ2-3	TRBV6-2/TRBV6-3	CASSPSGRTDTQYF
TRBJ2-1	TRBV28	CASSSTSGRLNEQFF
TRBJ2-7	TRBV28	CASSPKLAGGYEQYF
TRBJ2-5	TRBV4-1	CASSQGLGQAFQETQYF
TRBJ2-2	TRBV6-2/TRBV6-3	CASSYPLGGLNTGELFF
TRBJ1-5	TRBV3-1	CASSQARQNHQPQHF
TRBJ2-7	TRBV20-1	CSASRQIGEGEQYF
TRBJ2-5	TRBV7-2	CASSFVSGNEQETQYF
TRBJ1-3	TRBV7-8	CASSLDRGNGNTIYF
TRBJ2-3	TRBV7-3	CASSLGSPADTQYF
TRBJ2-2	TRBV10-3	CAISETDAITNTGELFF
TRBJ2-3	TRBV10-3	CAISPGASTDTQYF
TRBJ2-5	TRBV20-1	CSARTGGEKTQYF
TRBJ2-3	TRBV24-1	CATSDSAGSSTDTQYF
TRBJ1-2	TRBV9	CASTGGTRPGYTF
TRBJ2-7	TRBV5-6	CASSTPRGDITYEQYF
TRBJ1-6	TRBV5-1	CASSLRTADSPLHF
TRBJ1-2	TRBV12-3/TRBV12-4	CAGRLTGNGYGYTF
TRBJ2-2	TRBV27	CASGNYRLADAPGELFF
TRBJ2-4	TRBV12-3/TRBV12-4	CASSNRGSLAKNIQYF